Listed below are T cell receptor beta chains from one sample, sequenced in a study of T cell responses to AZD1222 COVID-19 vaccine. Assay used: immunoSEQ multiplex PCR; TCRdb lists only in-frame clones, some missing. The sample lists about 42,000 clones, approximately 83% occurring once. Sequences were derived from peripheral blood, sampled 28 days after the second AZD1222 dose. Receptors originate from an adult who received the AZD1222 COVID-19 vaccine. CDR3s leave out the opening cysteine and the closing phenylalanine or tryptophan.

>TRBJ1-2|TRBV12-3/TRBV12-4
ASSKSYGYT
>TRBJ1-2|TRBV6-6
ASTGYLDYGYT
>TRBJ1-6|TRBV21-1
ASTRQGSSPLH
>TRBJ1-5|TRBV3-1/TRBV3-2
ASSPGTGLQPQH
>TRBJ1-2|TRBV5-6
ASSLEAVGPYGYT
>TRBJ1-4|TRBV7-9
ASSLSGQGNEKLF
>TRBJ2-3|TRBV6-4
ASSDSLTGLLDTQY
>TRBJ2-7|TRBV5-5
ASSLGSTDEQY
>TRBJ1-2|TRBV7-2
ASSSPGTGVYGYT
>TRBJ1-2|TRBV6-2/TRBV6-3
ASSYSTGLYGYT
>TRBJ1-2|TRBV5-1
ASSLFANYGYT
>TRBJ2-5|TRBV18
ASSPTRLEETQY
>TRBJ2-2|TRBV2
ASSNTGELF
>TRBJ1-1|TRBV5-1
ASSLEPSTEAF
>TRBJ2-3|TRBV6-4
ASSDSQGADTQY
>TRBJ2-2|TRBV7-7
ASTDLPGELF
>TRBJ1-4|TRBV3-1/TRBV3-2
ASSPRQGEKLF
>TRBJ1-2|TRBV6-5
ASSPSQGLRGYT
>TRBJ2-7|TRBV3-1/TRBV3-2
ASSQDGMWREQY
>TRBJ2-3|TRBV30
AWRWGGGRDTQY
>TRBJ2-1|TRBV5-1
ASGTGVANEQF
>TRBJ1-2|TRBV14
ASSPGTYSYGYT
>TRBJ1-2|TRBV7-3
ASSSGTGGYGYT
>TRBJ1-2|TRBV9
ASSVFDRVGNYGYT
>TRBJ1-6|TRBV29-1
SAQDPRGSPLH
>TRBJ1-2|TRBV5-4
ASSLVSQSGYT
>TRBJ2-3|TRBV5-1
ASSLALGTDTQY
>TRBJ2-1|TRBV10-3
AISERDRGRDEQF
>TRBJ2-7|TRBV11-1
ASSRSLGAAYEQY
>TRBJ1-1|TRBV6-6
AGGGEANTEAF
>TRBJ2-2|TRBV19
ASSIPGGGELF
>TRBJ2-7|TRBV7-2
ASSAHRGRKIREQY
>TRBJ2-2|TRBV5-5
ASSLGNGLAGGYTGELF
>TRBJ2-2|TRBV29-1
SVSAGTGELF
>TRBJ1-6|TRBV5-6
ASSWLTGGTLH
>TRBJ2-3|TRBV20-1
SASKTTSTDTQY
>TRBJ2-7|TRBV5-4
ASSRSMNSYEQY
>TRBJ1-1|TRBV10-1
ASSELNPTGGVRGDTEAF
>TRBJ1-3|TRBV5-1
ASSLKGAGGTAGNTIY
>TRBJ1-6|TRBV18
ASSPTPGVARGNSPLH
>TRBJ2-7|TRBV9
ASSVGGSGYEQY
>TRBJ1-2|TRBV5-4
ASSLAPTGVFRGYT
>TRBJ1-5|TRBV28
ASSSPGQGPNQPQH
>TRBJ1-2|TRBV14
ASSAIQGSNYGYT